This T cell receptor beta chain was recovered during a study of blood T cell repertoires in COVID-19. Study at large: Samples representing acute and convalescent COVID-19 were sourced from the United States, Italy and Spain. The analysed material was cDNA or gDNA that came from T cells, B-cell-depleted T cells, or PBMCs.

Authors' data handling: Amplification of reference gene primers provided the estimated nucleated cell counts. Assay used: immunoSEQ multiplex PCR; TCRdb lists only in-frame clones, some missing. That table supplies the V and J calls and clone size; D and trimming were determined from the DNA. The sample shows about 160,000 clones, roughly nine tenths of them seen only once. V lost 8 bases to trimming and J lost 5 bases; unmatched junction nucleotides: 9. The CDR3 loop spans 13 amino acids. Germline V gene sequence: CDR1 KGHSH, CDR2 LQKENI. V is TRBV18 and J is TRBJ2-7; 7 nucleotides match TRBD1. The specimen sequenced was peripheral blood. The sequence came from a woman aged 70-85 years with acute or convalescent COVID-19. In nucleotides, the CDR3 is TGTGCCAGCCCGGGACAGTTCCGGAACGAGCAGTACTTC. Protein: CASPGQFRNEQYF.